This note documents a single T cell receptor (beta chain) sequence. The target antigen is unknown. These data belong to a study of cytomegalovirus exposure and HLA in healthy donors. The V end lost 1 base, the J end lost 6 bases, and 4 bases lay between the germline ends. CDR1 is LNHDA, CDR2 SQIVND, per germline (reference sequence). This CDR3 comprises 12 residues. Donors were nominally healthy when sampled, though unrecorded immune exposures were likely. Points from the study as a whole: Specific recognition of CMV antigens was confirmed in vitro for a few chains (all CMV-associated). The Asian-associated ancestry cluster reportedly had fewer N-insertions than the approximately 670-donor mean in a later analysis. Later analysis demonstrated an association between a missense DCLRE1C variant and TCR beta V- and J-gene trimming.

In the PCR, 60 Vbeta and 13 Jbeta primers were used. The protocol was immunoSEQ multiplex PCR, while the TCRdb copy is restricted to in-frame clones and leaves out a portion. The sample consists of roughly 180,000 clones, about 83% of them appearing once. The chain carries TRBV19 and TRBJ2-1, with D unclear. The sequenced material came from PBMCs. The receptor was isolated from a girl under 18 in good health and CMV-seropositive. The CDR3 DNA reads as TGTGCCAGTAGTATAGGAGTCAATGAGCAGTTCTTC. It translates to CASSIGVNEQFF.